This TCR beta chain was identified during a study of glioma-infiltrating T cells. Broader study findings: Tissue-blood divergence was below expectation in non-neoplastic patients, above in gliomas.

Worth noting for this clonotype: Its matching antigen is unknown.

TCR alpha and beta CDR3 regions were amplified from RNA using iRepertoire nested multiplex PCR. TCRdb used MiXCR to reprocess the multiplex PCR reads, holding one entry per CDR3 protein. The sample lists more than 350,000 distinct CDR3 sequences, 41% occurring once. Germline V gene sequence: CDR1 LNHDA, CDR2 SQIVND (reference sequence). V trimming: 3 bases; J trimming: 5 bases; junction bases outside the gene matches: 5. There are 14 residues in the CDR3. The sequenced material came from glioma tissue, nonneoplastic brain tissue, or PBMCs (not recorded which). This clonotype was sampled from a human donor with low-grade glioma or glioblastoma, undergoing nonglioma brain surgery, or in good health (not recorded which). This chain connects TRBV19 to TRBJ1-2, with 8 bases matching TRBD1. Here the CDR3 DNA reads TGTGCCAGTAGTATTGACAGGGGAATATATGGCTACACCTTC. It yields the protein CASSIDRGIYGYTF. The full variable domain, in which reference TRBV19 and TRBJ1-2 provide the parts outside the CDR3, is DGGITQSPKYLFRKEGQNVTLSCEQNLNHDAMYWYRQDPGQGLRLIYYSQIVNDFQKGDIAEGYSVSREKKESFPLTVTSAQKNPTAFYLCASSIDRGIYGYTFGSGTRLTVV.